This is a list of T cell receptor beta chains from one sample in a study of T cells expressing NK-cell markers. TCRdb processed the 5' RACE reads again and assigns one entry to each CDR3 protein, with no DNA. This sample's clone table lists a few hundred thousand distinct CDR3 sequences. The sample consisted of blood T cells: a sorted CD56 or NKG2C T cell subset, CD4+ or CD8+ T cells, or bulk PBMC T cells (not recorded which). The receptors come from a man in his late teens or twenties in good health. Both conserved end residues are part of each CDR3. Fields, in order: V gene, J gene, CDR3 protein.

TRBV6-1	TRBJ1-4	CASGDSSNEKLFF
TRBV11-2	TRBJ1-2	CASSPRRENYGYTF
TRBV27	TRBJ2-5	CASSPHLAETQYF
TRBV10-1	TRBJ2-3	CASSGTTDTQYF
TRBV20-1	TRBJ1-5	CSARLLNQPQHF
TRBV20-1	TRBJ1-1	CSARPISTLNTEAFF
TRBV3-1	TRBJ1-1	CASSPQQNMNTEAFF
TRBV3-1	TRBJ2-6	CASSKGALGANVLTF
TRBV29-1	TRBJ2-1	CSVDIGKRLYNEQFF
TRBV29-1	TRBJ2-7	CSVEHTGLAGVYEQYF
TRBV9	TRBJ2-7	CASSALADERYEQYF
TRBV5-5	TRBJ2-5	CASSPKVTGGSGWTQYF
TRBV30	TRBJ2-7	CAWMSPGYSYEQYF
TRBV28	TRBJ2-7	CASSLAGRYEQYF
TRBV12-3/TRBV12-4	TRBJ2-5	CASSFTGGSQTQYF
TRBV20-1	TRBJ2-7	CSARKAGGQRLREQYF
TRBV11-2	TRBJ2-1	CASSHSLGPDNEQFF
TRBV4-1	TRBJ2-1	CASSPAVGYNEQFF
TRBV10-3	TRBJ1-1	CAIREDTEAFF
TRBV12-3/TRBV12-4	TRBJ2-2	CASSFKALTTGELFF
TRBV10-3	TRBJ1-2	CAIAGGINYGYTF
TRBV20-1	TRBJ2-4	CSASVGEAQYF
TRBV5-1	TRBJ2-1	CATKEVAGGNEQFF
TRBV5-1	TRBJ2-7	CASSRGTTEYEQYF
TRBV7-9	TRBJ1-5	CASSLAGPLGNQPQHF
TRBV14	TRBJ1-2	CASSSDSYYGYTF
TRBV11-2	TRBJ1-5	CASSLDAQDYQPQHF
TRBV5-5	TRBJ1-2	CASSLMPEPELGYTF